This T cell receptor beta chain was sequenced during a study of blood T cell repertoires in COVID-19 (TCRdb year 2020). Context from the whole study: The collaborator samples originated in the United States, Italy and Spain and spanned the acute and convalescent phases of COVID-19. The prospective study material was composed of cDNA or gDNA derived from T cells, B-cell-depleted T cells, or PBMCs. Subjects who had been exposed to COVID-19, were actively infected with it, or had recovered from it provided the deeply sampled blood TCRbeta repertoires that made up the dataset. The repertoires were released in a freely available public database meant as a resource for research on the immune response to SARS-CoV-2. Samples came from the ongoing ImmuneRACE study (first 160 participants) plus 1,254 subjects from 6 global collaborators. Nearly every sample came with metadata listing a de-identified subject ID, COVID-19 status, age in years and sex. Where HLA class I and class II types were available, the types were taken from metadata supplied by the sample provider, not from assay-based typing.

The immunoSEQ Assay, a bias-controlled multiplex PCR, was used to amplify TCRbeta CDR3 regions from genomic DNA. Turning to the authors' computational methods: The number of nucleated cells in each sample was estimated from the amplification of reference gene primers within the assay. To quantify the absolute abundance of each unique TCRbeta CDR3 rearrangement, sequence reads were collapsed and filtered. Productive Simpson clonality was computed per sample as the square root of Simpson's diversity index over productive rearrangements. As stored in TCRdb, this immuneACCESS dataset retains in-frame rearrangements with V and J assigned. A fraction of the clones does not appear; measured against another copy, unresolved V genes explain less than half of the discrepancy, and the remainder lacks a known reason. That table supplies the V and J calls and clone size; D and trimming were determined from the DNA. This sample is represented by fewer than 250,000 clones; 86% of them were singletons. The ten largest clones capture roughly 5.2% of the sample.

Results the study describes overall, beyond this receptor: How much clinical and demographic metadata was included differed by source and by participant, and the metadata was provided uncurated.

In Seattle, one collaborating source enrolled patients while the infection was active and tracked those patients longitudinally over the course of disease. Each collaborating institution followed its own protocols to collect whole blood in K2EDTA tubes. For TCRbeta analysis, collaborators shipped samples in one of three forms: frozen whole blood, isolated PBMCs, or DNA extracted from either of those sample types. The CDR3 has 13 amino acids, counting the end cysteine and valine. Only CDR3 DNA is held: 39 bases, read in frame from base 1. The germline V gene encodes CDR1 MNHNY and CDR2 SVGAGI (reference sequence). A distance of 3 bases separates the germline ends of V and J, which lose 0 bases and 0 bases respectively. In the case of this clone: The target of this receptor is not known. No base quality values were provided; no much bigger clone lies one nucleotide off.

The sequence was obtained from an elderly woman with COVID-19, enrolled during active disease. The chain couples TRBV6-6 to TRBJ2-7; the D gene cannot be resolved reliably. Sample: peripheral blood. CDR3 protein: CASSYSRSYEQYV. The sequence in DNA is TGTGCCAGCAGTTACTCCCGCTCCTACGAGCAGTACGTC.